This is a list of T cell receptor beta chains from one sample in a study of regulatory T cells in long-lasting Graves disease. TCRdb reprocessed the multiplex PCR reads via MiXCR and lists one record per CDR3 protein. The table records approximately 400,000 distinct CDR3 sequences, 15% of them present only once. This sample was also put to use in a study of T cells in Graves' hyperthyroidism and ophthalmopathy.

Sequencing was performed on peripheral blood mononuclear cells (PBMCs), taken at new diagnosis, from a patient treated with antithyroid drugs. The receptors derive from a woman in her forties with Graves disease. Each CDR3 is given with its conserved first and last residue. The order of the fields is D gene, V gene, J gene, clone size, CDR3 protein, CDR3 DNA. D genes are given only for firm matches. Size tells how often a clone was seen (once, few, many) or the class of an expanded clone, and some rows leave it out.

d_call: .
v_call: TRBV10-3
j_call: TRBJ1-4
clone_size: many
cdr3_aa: CAISEAWGEKLFF
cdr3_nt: TGTGCCATCAGTGAGGCGTGGGGTGAAAAACTGTTTTTT

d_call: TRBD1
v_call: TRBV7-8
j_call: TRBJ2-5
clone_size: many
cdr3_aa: CASSTRTGGAQETQYF
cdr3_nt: TGTGCCAGCAGCACCAGGACAGGGGGAGCCCAAGAGACCCAGTACTTC

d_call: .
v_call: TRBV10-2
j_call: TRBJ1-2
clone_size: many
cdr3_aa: CASRPTDIYGYTF
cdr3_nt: TGCGCCAGCAGACCAACAGATATCTATGGCTACACCTTC

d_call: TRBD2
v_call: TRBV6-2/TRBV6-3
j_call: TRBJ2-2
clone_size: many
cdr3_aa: CASSYIRASGSAGELFF
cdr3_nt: TGTGCCAGCAGTTACATTCGGGCTAGCGGGAGTGCCGGGGAGCTGTTTTTT

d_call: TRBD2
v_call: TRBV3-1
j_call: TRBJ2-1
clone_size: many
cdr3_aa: CASSQVGGSRNNEQFF
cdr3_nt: TGTGCCAGCAGCCAAGTGGGCGGGAGCCGGAACAATGAGCAGTTCTTC

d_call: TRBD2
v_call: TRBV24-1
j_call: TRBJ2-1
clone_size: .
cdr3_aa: CATSWGGPGEQFF
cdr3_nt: TGTGCCACCAGTTGGGGAGGGCCAGGGGAGCAGTTCTTC

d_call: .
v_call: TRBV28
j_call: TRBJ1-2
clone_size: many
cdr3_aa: CASSPDPRGGYTF
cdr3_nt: TGTGCCAGCAGTCCGGACCCCCGAGGGGGCTACACCTTC

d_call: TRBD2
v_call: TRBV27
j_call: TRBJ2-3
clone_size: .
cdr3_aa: CASSDLSGSEDTQYF
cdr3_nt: TGTGCCAGCAGTGATTTGAGCGGGAGCGAAGATACGCAGTATTTT

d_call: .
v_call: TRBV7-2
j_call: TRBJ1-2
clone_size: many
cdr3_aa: CASSWVVDYGYTF
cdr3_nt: TGTGCCAGCAGTTGGGTTGTAGACTATGGCTACACCTTC

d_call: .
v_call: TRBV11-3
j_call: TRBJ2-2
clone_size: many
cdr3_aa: CASSRRGTETGELFF
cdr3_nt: TGTGCCAGCAGCCGACGGGGGACGGAGACCGGGGAGCTGTTTTTT

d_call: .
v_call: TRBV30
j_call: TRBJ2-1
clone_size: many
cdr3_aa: CAWEKEDSYNEQFF
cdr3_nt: TGTGCCTGGGAGAAGGAGGACAGCTACAATGAGCAGTTCTTC

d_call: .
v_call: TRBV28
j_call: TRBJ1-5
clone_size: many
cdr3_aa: CASSLLTISNQPQHF
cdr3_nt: TGTGCCAGCAGTTTACTGACGATTAGCAATCAGCCCCAGCATTTT

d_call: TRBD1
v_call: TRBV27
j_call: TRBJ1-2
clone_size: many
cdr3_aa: CASSLDRAYGYTF
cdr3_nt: TGTGCCAGCAGTTTAGACAGGGCCTATGGCTACACCTTC

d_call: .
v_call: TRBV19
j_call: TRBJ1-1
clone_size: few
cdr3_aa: CASSIAYREFTEAFF
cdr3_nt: TGTGCCAGTAGTATCGCTTACAGGGAGTTCACTGAAGCTTTCTTT

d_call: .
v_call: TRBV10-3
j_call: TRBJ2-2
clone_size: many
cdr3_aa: CAISESKNKWAGELFF
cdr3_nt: TGTGCCATCAGTGAGTCCAAGAACAAATGGGCCGGGGAGCTGTTTTTT

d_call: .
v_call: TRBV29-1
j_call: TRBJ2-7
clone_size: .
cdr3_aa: CSVEDNDLEQYF
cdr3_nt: TGCAGCGTTGAGGACAACGATCTCGAGCAGTACTTC

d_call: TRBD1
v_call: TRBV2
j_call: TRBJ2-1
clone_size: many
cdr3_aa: CASAWAGQGFNEQFF
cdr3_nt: TGTGCCAGCGCCTGGGCGGGACAGGGGTTTAATGAGCAGTTCTTC

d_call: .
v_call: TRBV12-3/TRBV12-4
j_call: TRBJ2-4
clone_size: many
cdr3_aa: CASSLENGGNIQYF
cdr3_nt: TGTGCCAGCAGTTTAGAGAATGGGGGCAACATTCAGTACTTC

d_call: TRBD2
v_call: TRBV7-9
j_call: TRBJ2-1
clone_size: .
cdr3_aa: CASSSASGRYNEQFF
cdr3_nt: TGTGCCAGCAGCTCCGCTAGCGGGAGATACAATGAGCAGTTCTTC

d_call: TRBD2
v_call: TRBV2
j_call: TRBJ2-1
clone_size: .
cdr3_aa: CASSEGTSGYNEQFF
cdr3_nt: TGTGCCAGCAGTGAAGGGACTAGCGGATACAATGAGCAGTTCTTC

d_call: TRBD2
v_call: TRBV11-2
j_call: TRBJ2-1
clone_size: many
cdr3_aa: CASSLRSAGVGYNEQFF
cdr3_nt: TGTGCCAGCAGCTTAAGATCGGCGGGAGTTGGCTACAATGAGCAGTTCTTC

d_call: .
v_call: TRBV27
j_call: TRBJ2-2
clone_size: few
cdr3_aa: CASHLEGHGELFF
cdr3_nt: TGTGCCAGCCACCTGGAGGGACACGGGGAGCTGTTTTTT

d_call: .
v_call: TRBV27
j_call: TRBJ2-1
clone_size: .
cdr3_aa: CASSLYRDSYNEQFF
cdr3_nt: TGTGCCAGCAGTTTATACCGGGACTCCTACAATGAGCAGTTCTTC

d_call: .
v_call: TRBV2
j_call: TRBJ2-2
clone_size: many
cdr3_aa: CASLKGVTGELFF
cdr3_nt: TGTGCCAGCCTTAAGGGGGTCACCGGGGAGCTGTTTTTT

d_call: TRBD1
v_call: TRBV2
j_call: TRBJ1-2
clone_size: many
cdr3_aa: CASSENRGQVYGYTF
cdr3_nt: TGTGCCAGCAGTGAGAACAGGGGGCAAGTCTATGGCTACACCTTC

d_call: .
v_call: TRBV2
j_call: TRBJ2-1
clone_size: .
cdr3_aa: CATATHNEQFF
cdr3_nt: TGTGCCACCGCGACGCACAATGAGCAGTTCTTC

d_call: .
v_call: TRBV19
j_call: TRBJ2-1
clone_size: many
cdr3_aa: CASSMGTPNNEQFF
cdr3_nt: TGTGCCAGTAGTATGGGAACGCCGAACAATGAGCAGTTCTTC

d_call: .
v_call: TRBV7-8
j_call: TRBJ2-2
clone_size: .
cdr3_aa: CASSPMPVLTGELFF
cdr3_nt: TGTGCCAGCAGCCCTATGCCGGTTCTCACCGGGGAGCTGTTTTTT

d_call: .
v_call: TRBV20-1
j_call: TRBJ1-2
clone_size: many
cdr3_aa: CSASPLTGGYGYTF
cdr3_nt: TGCAGTGCTAGCCCACTGACGGGCGGCTATGGCTACACCTTC

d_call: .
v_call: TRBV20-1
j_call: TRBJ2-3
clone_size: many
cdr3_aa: CSARGGDTQYF
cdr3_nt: TGCAGTGCTAGAGGGGGAGATACGCAGTATTTT

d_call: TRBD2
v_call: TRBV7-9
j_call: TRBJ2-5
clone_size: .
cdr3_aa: CASSPILAGVETQYF
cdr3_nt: TGTGCCAGCAGCCCTATTCTAGCGGGAGTAGAGACCCAGTACTTC

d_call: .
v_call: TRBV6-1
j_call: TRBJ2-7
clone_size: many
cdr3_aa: CASRKEGSTEQYF
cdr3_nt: TGTGCCAGCAGAAAGGAGGGGTCTACGGAGCAGTACTTC

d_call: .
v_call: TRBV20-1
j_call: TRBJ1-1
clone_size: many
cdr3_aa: CSADTGRNTEAFF
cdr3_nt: TGCAGTGCTGATACAGGGCGGAACACTGAAGCTTTCTTT

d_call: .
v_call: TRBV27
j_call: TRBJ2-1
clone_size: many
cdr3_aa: CASSLFGQGGYNEQFF
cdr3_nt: TGTGCCAGCAGTTTATTCGGGCAGGGGGGCTACAATGAGCAGTTCTTC